This T cell receptor beta chain was sequenced during a study of T cell clonality in common variable immunodeficiency. The assay was immunoSEQ multiplex PCR, and TCRdb's table has in-frame clones only and misses some. The data show about 60,000 clones, with none appearing a single time. Blood samples were heparinized, 5 to 8 ml per donor. The sample holds many counts of this clone. The antigen is not known. The read ends 3 residues shy of where the CDR3 ends; the end is completed using the germline J gene. Germline values: CDR1 DFQATT, CDR2 SNEGSKA (reference sequence). Trimming shortened V by 1 base and J by 2 bases, and 13 bases separated the two germline ends. The CDR3 consists of 15 residues. Study-wide results and caveats: Shared TCRbeta clones were fewer between CVID subjects than controls. TCRbeta clonality was increased in CVID versus healthy controls. What drives increased CVID clonality needs T cell subpopulation sequencing.

The sample comprised peripheral blood mononuclear cells. The TCR originated in a person between 18 and 75 years old in good health. The chain recombines TRBV20-1 with TRBJ2-3, with unresolved D. CDR3 loop: CSARAPRGNTDTQYF. The part of the CDR3 DNA that was read is TGCAGTGCTAGAGCACCCCGCGGTAACACAGATACG.